The 5 T cell receptor beta chains in this list originate from one sample, sequenced in a study of Ad26.COV2.S vaccination and SARS-CoV-2 variants. Some clones are missing from TCRdb's copy, which holds only in-frame ones; the method was immunoSEQ multiplex PCR. Of about 320,000 clones listed, 85% were seen once; the top ten hold about 2.1%. Sample treatment: roughly 20 received Ad26.COV2.S at low or high dose, single or two shots; about 5 received placebo; per-sample allocation not given. Vaccine and placebo recipients were sampled on day 63 after the first injection. The source material was peripheral blood, sampled in a trial of Ad26.COV2.S vaccine versus placebo. The receptors originated from a person between 18 and 59 years old who received the Ad26.COV2.S COVID-19 vaccine or a placebo.

J is TRBJ1-2 and V is TRBV6-5; possibly TRBD1 for D (5 bases). Trimming stripped 6 bases from V and 4 bases from J, with 12 bases between. This CDR3 contains 13 residues. Germline CDR1 reads MNHEY; CDR2 reads SVGAGI. CDR3 in amino acids: CASRETEGYGYTF. The CDR3, as DNA: TGTGCCAGCAGAGAGACAGAAGGCTATGGCTACACCTTC.

This chain joins TRBV5-1 and TRBJ1-2; TRBD1 agrees at 8 bases. V dropped 4 bases and J dropped 8; count of bases not matched to a gene: 4. CDR1 is SGHRS and CDR2 is YFSETQ in the germline V gene. This CDR3 is 12 amino acids long. The CDR3 reads CASSPDRGGYTF. DNA for the CDR3: TGCGCCAGCAGCCCAGACAGGGGCGGCTACACCTTC.

The CDR3 DNA is TGTGCCAGCAGCACCGGGACTAGCGGGTTTGAGCAGTTCTTC. Protein sequence: CASSTGTSGFEQFF. The chain employs TRBV7-9 and TRBJ2-1; 12 positions match TRBD2. This CDR3 is built from 14 residues. Germline CDR1 is SEHNR and CDR2 is FQNEAQ (reference sequence). V lost 5 bases to trimming and J lost 9 bases; unmatched junction nucleotides: 5.

V usage is TRBV20-1 and J usage is TRBJ2-1, with D possibly TRBD1 on 5 matching bases. Between the trimmed V and J ends, which lost 6 bases and 8 bases, there was a span of 11 bases. The CDR3 is 11 residues long. Germline V gene lookup returns CDR1 DFQATT and CDR2 SNEGSKA (reference sequence). In DNA, the CDR3 is TGCAGTGCGACTGACAGAGATGAGCAGTTCTTC. Residues: CSATDRDEQFF.

The chain joins TRBV24-1 to TRBJ2-1; the D call may be TRBD1 or TRBD2 (5 bases each). Per germline, CDR1 KGHDR and CDR2 SFDVKD. The CDR3 sequence is 15 residues long. Trimming took 1 base from V and 5 from J, leaving 11 bases between them. Here the CDR3 reads CATSDFGDPNNEQFF. CDR3 DNA: TGTGCCACCAGTGATTTCGGGGACCCTAACAATGAGCAGTTCTTC.